The rows below give T cell receptor beta chains drawn from one sample of a study of blood T cell repertoires in COVID-19. Repertoires were generated with immunoSEQ multiplex PCR, while TCRdb's copy carries only in-frame clones and drops some. The data hold around 320,000 clones, with around 91% observed a single time. Sequencing was done on a sample of PBMCs or T cells enriched from blood (not recorded which). The source of these receptors is a woman aged 18-29 years with acute COVID-19. The CDR3 runs from the conserved cysteine through the conserved F or W. Each record gives: V gene, J gene, CDR3 protein.

V gene: TRBV18; J gene: TRBJ1-2; CDR3 protein: CASSPRPGRTGQTLYGYTF
V gene: TRBV27; J gene: TRBJ2-2; CDR3 protein: CASRIIGAGELFF
V gene: TRBV6-5; J gene: TRBJ1-2; CDR3 protein: CASSYSSGTVNYGYTF
V gene: TRBV30; J gene: TRBJ1-1; CDR3 protein: CAWTLTGTNTEAFF
V gene: TRBV18; J gene: TRBJ1-2; CDR3 protein: CASSPTPTEDYGYTF
V gene: TRBV10-3; J gene: TRBJ2-7; CDR3 protein: CAISGAGTGPYEQYF
V gene: TRBV28; J gene: TRBJ1-5; CDR3 protein: CASKEGASNQPQHF
V gene: TRBV11-2; J gene: TRBJ2-7; CDR3 protein: CASSPIRRDRGVSYEQYF
V gene: TRBV3-1/TRBV3-2; J gene: TRBJ1-6; CDR3 protein: CASSHRQAENSPLHF
V gene: TRBV5-1; J gene: TRBJ1-1; CDR3 protein: CASSLITGGETEAFF